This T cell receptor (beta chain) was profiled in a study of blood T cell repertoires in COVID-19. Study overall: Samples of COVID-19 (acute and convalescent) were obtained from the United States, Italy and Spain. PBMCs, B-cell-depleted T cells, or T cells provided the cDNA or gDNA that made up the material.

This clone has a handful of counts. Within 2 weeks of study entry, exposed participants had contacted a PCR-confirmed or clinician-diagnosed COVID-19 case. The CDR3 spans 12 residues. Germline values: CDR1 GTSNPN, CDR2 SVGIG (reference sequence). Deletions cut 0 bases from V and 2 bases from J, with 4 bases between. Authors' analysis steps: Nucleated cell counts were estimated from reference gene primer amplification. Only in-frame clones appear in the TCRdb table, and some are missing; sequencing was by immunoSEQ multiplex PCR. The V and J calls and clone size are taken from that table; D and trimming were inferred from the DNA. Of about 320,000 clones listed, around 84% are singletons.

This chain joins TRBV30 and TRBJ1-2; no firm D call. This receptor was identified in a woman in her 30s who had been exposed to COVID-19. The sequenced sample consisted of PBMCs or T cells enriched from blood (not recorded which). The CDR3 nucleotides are TGTGCCTGGAGTGTTATCAACTATGGCTACACCTTC. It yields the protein CAWSVINYGYTF.